A single sample gave rise to the 17 T cell receptor beta chains below, sequenced in a study of T-cell memory formation after mild COVID-19. Via MiXCR, TCRdb re-called the 5' RACE reads, giving one row per CDR3 protein. The sample records approximately 260,000 distinct CDR3 sequences, around 15% being singletons. Sequencing was performed on PBMCs or a T cell subset sorted from them (not recorded which). The receptors come from a man aged 18 to 30 who had mild COVID-19 (a few samples of this study predate the infection). Cell type and time point are not known.

The rearrangement uses TRBV18 and TRBJ2-7; 7 nucleotides align to TRBD1. V trimming: 6 bases; J trimming: 11 bases; junction bases outside the gene matches: 10. The CDR3 is 12 residues long. Germline V gives CDR1 KGHSH, CDR2 LQKENI. This chain's CDR3 is CASSRDRDRKYV. The DNA of the CDR3 is TGTGCCAGCTCGCGCGATCGGGACAGAAAGTACGTC.

This chain links TRBV27 with TRBJ2-7, with TRBD1 identical over 12 bases. The CDR3 has 14 amino acids. Germline assignment: CDR1 MNHEY and CDR2 SMNVEV (reference sequence). J gave up 5 bases and V 7 bases, and 6 bases lay outside the gene matches. The CDR3 reads CASTNRDRGHEQYV. The CDR3, as DNA: TGTGCCAGCACAAACCGGGACAGGGGGCACGAGCAGTACGTC.

This chain uses TRBV12-3 or TRBV12-4 with TRBJ1-6; D is possibly TRBD1 (6 bases). This CDR3 comprises 16 residues. Trimming stripped 6 bases from V and 10 bases from J, with 22 bases between. The CDR3 region has the DNA TGTGCCAGCAGCCGCCAAGGGACACTTAAGGGATCACCCCTCCACTTT. Protein product: CASSRQGTLKGSPLHF.

This clonotype turned up a few times. One end of the junction fails to match germline, which may point to a read error. Here the CDR3 reads CASRYSPDRGLSIYEQYF. CDR3 sequence (DNA): TGTGCCAGCAGATACTCCCCGGACAGGGGGCTATCGATCTACGAGCAGTACTTC. V gene TRBV6-2 or TRBV6-3 combines with J gene TRBJ2-7; the match to TRBD1 covers 11 bases. This CDR3 contains 18 residues. Germline lookup yields CDR1 MNHEY and CDR2 SVGEGT.

The rearrangement joins TRBV7-9 to TRBJ1-6, with D unclear. This CDR3 is 15 amino acids long. Germline loops: CDR1 SEHNR, CDR2 FQNEAQ (reference sequence). Trimming shortened V by 1 base and J by 7 bases, and 11 bases separated the two germline ends. CDR3 sequence: CASSLESMGNSPLHF. The CDR3 DNA reads as TGTGCCAGCAGCTTAGAAAGTATGGGGAATTCACCCCTCCACTTT.

This clonotype was observed many times. This rearrangement joins TRBV7-9 to TRBJ2-5; the D gene is possibly TRBD1 (5 bases). The CDR3 is 15 residues long. The V gene's germline CDR1 is SEHNR and CDR2 FQNEAQ (reference sequence). The germline V and J ends were trimmed by 3 bases and 5 bases, with 16 bases remaining between them. The CDR3 region has the DNA TGTGCCAGCAGCTTGAATGGCGGTTACAGGGAGACCCAGTACTTC. The encoded protein is CASSLNGGYRETQYF. Full variable domain (outside the CDR3, taken from reference TRBV7-9 and TRBJ2-5): DTGVSQNPRHKITKRGQNVTFRCDPISEHNRLYWYRQTLGQGPEFLTYFQNEAQLEKSRLLSDRFSAERPKGSFSTLEIQRTEQGDSAMYLCASSLNGGYRETQYFGPGTRLLVL.

In this sample, this clonotype turned up a few times. The chain links TRBV28 to TRBJ1-2; the match to TRBD1 covers 9 bases. Germline CDR1 and CDR2: MDHEN and SYDVKM. The length of the CDR3 is 15 residues. V shed 4 bases and J 3 bases; nucleotides not matched to a gene: 6. The CDR3 DNA reads TGTGCCAGCAGTTGGACAGGGGTAGAGGACTATGGCTACACCTTC. This sequence encodes CASSWTGVEDYGYTF.

The chain combines TRBV12-3 or TRBV12-4 with TRBJ2-3; TRBD2 is a possible D gene (5 bases). Trimming shortened V by 6 bases and J by 7 bases, and 11 bases separated the two germline ends. This CDR3 contains 12 residues. The CDR3 DNA follows: TGTGCCAGCAGCGAGGGTACGAATACGCAGTATTTT. This encodes CASSEGTNTQYF.

In this sample, this clonotype turned up a few times. J is TRBJ1-1 and V is TRBV7-8, with D uncertain. This CDR3 has 12 amino acids. Per germline, CDR1 SGHVS and CDR2 FQNEAQ. Trimming shortened V by 1 base and J by 5 bases, and 5 bases separated the two germline ends. The DNA for the CDR3 is TGTGCCAGCAGCTTAGTATCAACTGAAGCTTTCTTT. Residues: CASSLVSTEAFF.

In this sample, this clonotype turned up a few times. The chain uses TRBV6-4 and TRBJ2-1, with 13 nucleotides matching TRBD2. J lost 6 bases, V lost 2 bases, and 1 base had no gene match. The germline V gene has CDR1 MRHNA and CDR2 SNTAGT. The CDR3 spans 15 residues. The CDR3 loop reads CASSDTSGGANEQFF. In nucleotides, the CDR3 is TGTGCCAGCAGTGACACTAGCGGGGGGGCCAATGAGCAGTTCTTC.

The chain couples TRBV9 to TRBJ2-1, with D possibly being TRBD1 or TRBD2 (6 bases each). The CDR3 loop spans 15 amino acids. V lost 2 bases and J 5 bases, leaving 14 bases between the germline ends. Germline values: CDR1 SGDLS, CDR2 YYNGEE. This chain's CDR3 is CASSVRGVGHNEQFF. The CDR3, as DNA: TGTGCCAGCAGCGTTAGGGGGGTGGGCCACAATGAGCAGTTCTTC.

V gene TRBV6-2 or TRBV6-3 combines with J gene TRBJ2-7, with 7 bases that match TRBD1. With V trimmed by 7 bases and J by 3 bases, 9 bases remained unmatched. CDR1 and CDR2 from the germline V gene are MNHEY and SVGEGT. This CDR3 is built from 14 residues. The CDR3 reads CASNDRDSHYEQYF. CDR3 in DNA: TGTGCCAGCAACGACCGGGACAGCCACTACGAGCAGTACTTC.

The rearrangement joins TRBV6-2 or TRBV6-3 to TRBJ1-5, with 7 nucleotides matching TRBD1. The germline V gene has CDR1 MNHEY and CDR2 SVGEGT. This CDR3 comprises 15 residues. V shed 6 bases and J 7 bases; nucleotides not matched to a gene: 12. The CDR3 nucleotides are TGTGCCAGCAGCAACGGACAGGCCTCGGGGCAGCCCCAGCATTTT. Amino acid sequence: CASSNGQASGQPQHF.

The chain carries TRBV2 and TRBJ2-5; D is uncertain. The CDR3 totals 12 residues. The V gene's germline CDR1 is SNHLY and CDR2 FYNNEI. V dropped 8 bases and J dropped 7 bases, with 14 bases sitting between them. CDR3 nucleotide sequence: TGTGCCAGCCGAGAGACCCGTGGGACCCAGTACTTC. Translated, it gives CASRETRGTQYF.

This clonotype was recorded a few times. DNA for the CDR3: TGTGCCAGCAGTTACTCGAGTTACGAGCAGTACGTC. It specifies CASSYSSYEQYV. This sequence joins TRBV6-6 and TRBJ2-7; D not certain. Germline CDR1 is MNHNY and CDR2 is SVGAGI (reference sequence). Trimming shortened V by 0 bases and J by 4 bases, and 4 bases separated the two germline ends. The CDR3 sequence is 12 residues long.

A few counts support this clonotype. CDR3 protein: CAIREENQPQHF. The CDR3 DNA reads as TGTGCCATCAGGGAGGAGAATCAGCCCCAGCATTTT. The chain couples TRBV10-3 to TRBJ1-5, with no clear D. The CDR3 extends over 12 amino acids. CDR1 is ENHRY, CDR2 SYGVKD, per germline. V was trimmed by 6 bases and J by 4 bases, leaving 7 bases between them.

This clonotype was recorded at least ten times. The V call is TRBV7-9, the J call TRBJ2-7, with TRBD2 matching over 7 bases. Germline V lookup: CDR1 SEHNR, CDR2 FQNEAQ (reference sequence). The CDR3 has 13 amino acids. J lost 3 bases, V lost 5 bases, and 4 bases had no gene match. The CDR3 reads CASSPGGGYEQYV. DNA of the CDR3: TGTGCCAGCAGCCCGGGCGGGGGCTACGAGCAGTACGTC.